A single sample is the source of the 25 T cell receptor beta chains below, sequenced in a study of cytomegalovirus exposure and HLA in healthy donors. With 60 Vbeta and 13 Jbeta primers, the PCR was carried out. The assay was immunoSEQ multiplex PCR, and TCRdb's table has in-frame clones only and misses some. Of more than 95,000 clones listed, around three quarters are singletons. Sample: PBMCs. The receptors stem from a man aged 45-65 years in good health and CMV-seropositive.

This rearrangement joins TRBV7-2 to TRBJ2-7, with TRBD2 matching over 7 bases. The CDR3 length is 16 residues. With V trimmed by 1 base and J by 1 base, 7 bases remained unmatched. Germline assignment: CDR1 SGHTA and CDR2 FQGNSA. The CDR3 sequence: CASSLVETGGSYEQYF. CDR3 DNA: TGTGCCAGCAGCTTAGTCGAGACGGGGGGTTCCTACGAGCAGTACTTC.

V is TRBV7-9 and J is TRBJ2-5; 8 bases agree with TRBD2. The CDR3 has 16 amino acids. Germline lookup yields CDR1 SEHNR and CDR2 FQNEAQ (reference sequence). The trim removed 3 bases at V and 4 bases at J, leaving 10 bases unmatched. For the CDR3, the DNA is TGTGCCAGCAGCTTTCTCGGGAGGGCCCTCTTAGAGACCCAGTACTTC. It encodes CASSFLGRALLETQYF.

This chain uses TRBV19 with TRBJ1-1, with TRBD1 matching over 10 bases. The V gene's germline CDR1 is LNHDA and CDR2 SQIVND (reference sequence). The CDR3 runs 18 residues. V dropped 5 bases and J dropped 4; count of bases not matched to a gene: 16. CDR3 in DNA: TGTGCCAGTAGTGGAGGGACAGGGGAACAAGTTGTGAGCACTGAAGCTTTCTTT. It specifies CASSGGTGEQVVSTEAFF.

The V and J genes are TRBV11-2 and TRBJ2-1; maybe TRBD1 (6 bases). There are 19 residues in the CDR3. V was cut by 2 bases and J by 0 bases, with 20 bases left in between. The germline V gene has CDR1 SGHAT and CDR2 FQNNGV. CDR3 protein: CASSLLPSGPRGSYNEQFF. CDR3 in DNA: TGTGCCAGCAGCTTACTACCCAGCGGACCCAGGGGCTCCTACAATGAGCAGTTCTTC.

This chain uses TRBV6-5 with TRBJ2-3, with D possibly being TRBD2 (6 bases). Trimming stripped 2 bases from V and 4 bases from J, with 16 bases between. CDR3 length: 16 amino acids. Germline values: CDR1 MNHEY, CDR2 SVGAGI. CDR3 amino acids: CASSYLRTGVPDTQYF. Written as DNA, the CDR3 is TGTGCCAGCAGTTACCTCCGGACGGGGGTTCCAGATACGCAGTATTTT.

Comment on this clone: Other DNA sequences within the sample encode an identical CDR3. The gene calls are TRBV10-1 and TRBJ2-3, with TRBD1 identical over 8 bases. CDR1 and CDR2 from the germline V gene are WNHNN and SYGVQD (reference sequence). The CDR3 has 14 amino acids. V was pared by 2 bases and J by 3 bases, with 1 base of the junction left unmatched. The CDR3 sequence is CASSEGQGTDTQYF. CDR3 sequence (DNA): TGCGCCAGCAGTGAGGGACAGGGAACAGATACGCAGTATTTT.

CDR3 protein: CASREVLKAEAFF. The DNA of the CDR3 is TGCGCCAGCAGGGAGGTTTTGAAAGCTGAAGCTTTCTTT. The chain joins TRBV5-1 to TRBJ1-1; D gene uncertain. This CDR3 is built from 13 residues. Germline lookup yields CDR1 SGHRS and CDR2 YFSETQ. The V end lost 5 bases, the J end lost 6 bases, and 14 bases lay between the germline ends. Drawing the rest from reference TRBV5-1 and TRBJ1-1, the complete variable domain is KAGVTQTPRYLIKTRGQQVTLSCSPISGHRSVSWYQQTPGQGLQFLFEYFSETQRNKGNFPGRFSGRQFSNSRSEMNVSTLELGDSALYLCASREVLKAEAFFGQGTRLTVV.

J is TRBJ1-1 and V is TRBV6-5, with a weak D call TRBD1 (5 bases). Germline CDR1 and CDR2: MNHEY and SVGAGI. V lost 5 bases to trimming and J lost 1 base, with 5 bases between them. CDR3 size: 12 residues. The CDR3 DNA reads TGTGCCAGCAGTAGGGGGAACACTGAAGCTTTCTTT. It specifies CASSRGNTEAFF.

This clone was picked up one time. The chain recombines TRBV30 with TRBJ1-6; no definite D call. V lost 0 bases, J lost 10 bases, and 7 bases lay in between. The CDR3 sequence is 12 residues long. The germline V gene encodes CDR1 GTSNPN and CDR2 SVGIG (reference sequence). In DNA, the CDR3 is TGTGCCTGGAGTGTATTAAGCTCACCCCTCCACTTT. Translation: CAWSVLSSPLHF.

The chain employs TRBV9 and TRBJ2-2; TRBD1 matches 9 bases. Germline V gene sequence: CDR1 SGDLS, CDR2 YYNGEE. The CDR3 contains 15 residues. The V gene end was trimmed by 6 bases and the J gene end by 6 bases; junction bases not matched to a gene: 9. The CDR3 spells CASTLGGQGSGELFF. In DNA form, the CDR3 reads TGTGCCAGCACCCTCGGGGGACAGGGATCCGGGGAGCTGTTTTTT.

The V and J genes are TRBV5-1 and TRBJ2-3, with D unclear. This CDR3 has 14 amino acids. CDR1 and CDR2 (germline): SGHRS, YFSETQ. V lost 4 bases to trimming and J lost 3 bases, with 12 bases between them. CDR3 in amino acids: CASSPTPVTDTQYF. CDR3 DNA: TGCGCCAGCAGCCCAACCCCGGTTACAGATACGCAGTATTTT.

The V call is TRBV2, the J call TRBJ2-3; 12 nucleotides agree with TRBD2. This CDR3 contains 18 residues. Germline lookup yields CDR1 SNHLY and CDR2 FYNNEI. V was pared by 4 bases and J by 2 bases, with 10 bases of the junction left unmatched. As DNA, the CDR3 is TGTGCCAGCAGTGGGCTAGCGGGGGGGAGTTGGGCCACAGATACGCAGTATTTT. Residues: CASSGLAGGSWATDTQYF.

This rearrangement joins TRBV5-1 to TRBJ1-2; maybe TRBD1 (5 bases). CDR1 and CDR2 (germline): SGHRS, YFSETQ. The CDR3 extends over 14 amino acids. Trimming took off 4 bases at V and 8 bases at J, with 18 bases between the two ends. The CDR3 loop reads CASSLEGAGGGYTF. The CDR3 nucleotides are TGCGCCAGCAGCCTGGAAGGGGCGGGAGGCGGCTACACCTTC.

V gene TRBV30 combines with J gene TRBJ2-7; D call uncertain. Trimming left V 0 bases short and J 2 bases short, with 5 bases between. This CDR3 comprises 12 residues. CDR1 and CDR2 from the germline V gene are GTSNPN and SVGIG (reference sequence). For the CDR3, the DNA is TGTGCCTGGAGTGTTGTCGCCTACGAGCAGTACTTC. Protein product: CAWSVVAYEQYF. Filled out from reference TRBV30 and TRBJ2-7, the complete variable domain reads SQTIHQWPATLVQPVGSPLSLECTVEGTSNPNLYWYRQAAGRGLQLLFYSVGIGQISSEVPQNLSASRPQDRQFILSSKKLLLSDSGFYLCAWSVVAYEQYFGPGTRLTVT.

The chain combines TRBV6-5 with TRBJ2-1, with 11 nucleotides matching TRBD1. V gave up 1 base and J gave up 4 bases; unmatched junction bases: 3. The V gene's germline CDR1 is MNHEY and CDR2 SVGAGI. CDR3 length equals 16 residues. In DNA, the CDR3 is TGTGCCAGCAGTTACTTGGGGACAGGGGGATACAATGAGCAGTTCTTC. Encoded protein: CASSYLGTGGYNEQFF.

V gene TRBV5-1 combines with J gene TRBJ2-7, with 10 bases matching TRBD2. Germline assignment: CDR1 SGHRS and CDR2 YFSETQ. The CDR3 totals 16 residues. J gave up 5 bases and V 4 bases, and 12 bases lay outside the gene matches. The CDR3 nucleotides are TGCGCCAGCAGCATGGGAGTAGCGGGGGGTAATAACGAGCAGTACTTC. This codes for CASSMGVAGGNNEQYF.

This rearrangement joins TRBV5-1 to TRBJ1-2; possible D gene TRBD1, 5 bases. Trimming took off 6 bases at V and 8 bases at J, with 17 bases between the two ends. The germline V gene has CDR1 SGHRS and CDR2 YFSETQ. The CDR3 spans 13 residues. The CDR3 DNA sequence: TGCGCCAGCACCTCGGCGGGGGGAAAGGGCTACACCTTC. Translating it yields CASTSAGGKGYTF. Full variable domain (missing parts from reference TRBV5-1 and TRBJ1-2): KAGVTQTPRYLIKTRGQQVTLSCSPISGHRSVSWYQQTPGQGLQFLFEYFSETQRNKGNFPGRFSGRQFSNSRSEMNVSTLELGDSALYLCASTSAGGKGYTFGSGTRLTVV.

This rearrangement joins TRBV19 to TRBJ1-5; tentative D call: TRBD1 (5 bases). Trimming pared 7 bases from V and 6 bases from J, leaving 19 bases between. The CDR3 runs 15 residues. The germline V gene encodes CDR1 LNHDA and CDR2 SQIVND (reference sequence). The CDR3 here is CASTAGPGGVQPQHF. In nucleotides, the CDR3 is TGTGCCAGTACCGCCGGGCCGGGGGGGGTTCAGCCCCAGCATTTT.

The rearrangement joins TRBV15 to TRBJ2-4; TRBD1 or TRBD2 may be the D gene (6 bases each). The CDR3 runs 12 residues. Trimming pared 4 bases from V and 14 bases from J, leaving 15 bases between. The germline gives CDR1 LNHNV, CDR2 YYDKDF (reference sequence). CDR3 nucleotide sequence: TGTGCCACCAGCAAAGAGGGGGGAGAAGAGTACTTC. This translates into CATSKEGGEEYF. The variable domain in full, completed from reference TRBV15 and TRBJ2-4, reads DAMVIQNPRYQVTQFGKPVTLSCSQTLNHNVMYWYQQKSSQAPKLLFHYYDKDFNNEADTPDNFQSRRPNTSFCFLDIRSPGLGDTAMYLCATSKEGGEEYFGAGTRLSVL.

The DNA for the CDR3 is TGTGCCAGCAGTGAAGAGGGAGGGACGGGGGAGCAGTTCTTC. This sequence encodes CASSEEGGTGEQFF. The chain links TRBV6-1 to TRBJ2-1; 7 bases match TRBD2. The CDR3 runs 14 residues. CDR1 MNHNS and CDR2 SASEGT come from the germline V gene. V trimming: 1 base; J trimming: 10 bases; junction bases outside the gene matches: 7.

The chain is built from TRBV6-1 and TRBJ1-4; TRBD1 is a possible D gene (5 bases). This CDR3 has 15 amino acids. The V end was cut by 2 bases, the J end by 6 bases, with 13 bases between. From germline, CDR1 is MNHNS and CDR2 SASEGT. DNA of the CDR3: TGTGCCAGCAGTGAACAGGGCATCGTTTATGAAAAACTGTTTTTT. Encoded protein: CASSEQGIVYEKLFF.

The gene calls are TRBV4-1 and TRBJ1-5, with 8 positions matching TRBD1. From germline, CDR1 is MGHRA and CDR2 YSYEKL. The CDR3 contains 16 residues. After removal of 2 bases from V and 6 bases from J, the junction contained 9 bases not matched to a gene. DNA for the CDR3: TGCGCCAGCAGCCAAATTCAGGGGGCGCGGGGTCAGCCCCAGCATTTT. Encoded protein: CASSQIQGARGQPQHF.

The genes are TRBV2 and TRBJ1-2, with 7 bases that match TRBD1. The trim removed 6 bases at V and 2 bases at J, leaving 9 bases unmatched. The CDR3 covers 15 residues. The V gene's germline CDR1 is SNHLY and CDR2 FYNNEI. CDR3 sequence: CASSGTLTGNYGYTF. The CDR3 DNA sequence: TGTGCCAGCAGCGGAACACTGACAGGGAACTATGGCTACACCTTC.

This chain uses TRBV19 with TRBJ2-1; TRBD2 aligns across 7 bases. Germline V lookup: CDR1 LNHDA, CDR2 SQIVND (reference sequence). CDR3 length: 15 amino acids. V lost 5 bases, J lost 6 bases, and 10 bases stayed unmatched. The chain's CDR3 is CASSLLAGDFNEQFF. CDR3 in DNA: TGTGCCAGTAGTCTCCTCGCGGGGGACTTCAATGAGCAGTTCTTC.

The genes are TRBV7-3 and TRBJ2-6; D is uncertain. This CDR3 comprises 16 residues. Trimming shortened V by 5 bases and J by 1 base, and 12 bases separated the two germline ends. Germline loops: CDR1 SGHTA, CDR2 FQGTGA. Here the CDR3 reads CASSLEAASGANVLTF. In DNA form, the CDR3 reads TGTGCCAGCAGCCTTGAGGCCGCTTCTGGGGCCAACGTCCTGACTTTC.